Here is one T cell receptor beta chain with its context. The data belong to a study of blood T cell repertoires in COVID-19. This CDR3 spans 15 amino acids. Germline-derived CDR1 and CDR2 are LGHNA and YNFKEQ. After removal of 1 base from V and 6 bases from J, the junction contained 6 bases not matched to a gene. The method was immunoSEQ multiplex PCR; TCRdb's version includes in-frame clones alone and lacks a portion of them. This table holds about 120,000 clones, over 80% found once. The chain uses TRBV4-2 and TRBJ2-1; the match to TRBD2 covers 7 bases. This TCR was sampled from a man aged 55 to 70 with acute or convalescent COVID-19. Specimen: peripheral blood. Here the CDR3 DNA reads TGTGCCAGCAGCCAAGGAGGACTAGAAACCAATGAGCAGTTCTTC. This encodes CASSQGGLETNEQFF.